The 15 T cell receptor beta chains given below trace back to one sample, sequenced in a study of breast tumors, draining lymph nodes, adjacent tissues. TCRdb redid the calling of the multiplex PCR reads with MiXCR, one entry per CDR3 protein. The table has approximately 250,000 distinct CDR3 sequences, roughly a third seen once. Breast cancer patients provided tissue from their axillary draining lymph nodes. Sequencing input: axillary lymph node tissue. These receptors were obtained from a female donor with breast cancer. Some clones in this sample may be carry-over from other donors' samples.

A remark on this clonotype: Given a much more abundant clone one base away, this may be a read error. The rearrangement uses TRBV14 and TRBJ2-7; D not certain. The CDR3 spans 14 residues. Per the germline V gene, CDR1 is SGHDN and CDR2 is FVKESK. Between the trimmed V and J ends, which lost 4 bases and 2 bases, there was a span of 12 bases. The CDR3 loop reads CASSPDTITYEQYF. CDR3 DNA sequence: TGTGCCAGCAGCCCAGATACCATTACCTACGAGCAGTACTTC.

This clonotype was counted ten times or more. The chain is built from TRBV9 and TRBJ2-3; no definite D call. The CDR3 covers 15 residues. Trimming shortened V by 0 bases and J by 2 bases, and 10 bases separated the two germline ends. CDR1 SGDLS and CDR2 YYNGEE come from the germline V gene. In DNA form, the CDR3 reads TGTGCCAGCAGCGTAGCAATGGGTCACACAGATACGCAGTATTTT. Translated: CASSVAMGHTDTQYF.

This clonotype was picked up many times. CDR3 loop: CSAENPGLAGGGTTYEQYF. CDR3 coding DNA: TGCAGTGCGGAAAACCCGGGACTAGCGGGAGGAGGAACAACCTACGAGCAGTACTTC. The rearrangement uses TRBV20-1 and TRBJ2-7, with 15 bases fitting TRBD2. The junction had 17 bases not matched to a gene; V was cut back by 6 bases and J by 2 bases. The CDR3 length is 19 residues. CDR1 and CDR2 from the germline V gene are DFQATT and SNEGSKA (reference sequence).

The rearrangement joins TRBV15 to TRBJ2-3, with 7 positions matching TRBD1. The J segment lost 2 bases and the V segment lost 11 bases, leaving 7 bases of the junction unmatched. This CDR3 is built from 13 residues. CDR1 LNHNV and CDR2 YYDKDF come from the germline V gene (reference sequence). Here the CDR3 reads CAPRDRATDTQYF. The DNA for the CDR3 is TGTGCCCCCCGGGACAGAGCCACAGATACGCAGTATTTT.

The V call is TRBV6-5, the J call TRBJ2-3; 8 nucleotides match TRBD2. Germline CDR1 MNHEY, CDR2 SVGAGI. The CDR3 length is 16 residues. The ends lost 2 bases at V and 8 bases at J; junction bases unmatched: 12. The CDR3, as DNA: TGTGCCAGCAGTTACCAGGGACCGGAGCGGGGGAGTACGCAGTATTTT. This translates into CASSYQGPERGSTQYF.

This clonotype was seen at least ten times. The rearrangement links TRBV12-5 to TRBJ2-5; 10 bases are a match to TRBD2. Germline lookup yields CDR1 LGHNT and CDR2 FRNRAP. Trimming at V came to 5 bases and at J to 0 bases, leaving 6 bases not matched to a gene. The CDR3 consists of 16 residues. In DNA form, the CDR3 reads TGTGCTAGTGGTCCAATTAGCGGGGGGTACCAAGAGACCCAGTACTTC. Translating it yields CASGPISGGYQETQYF.

This clonotype was recorded at least ten times. The V gene is TRBV7-2, the J gene TRBJ1-5; D call uncertain. CDR1 SGHTA and CDR2 FQGNSA come from the germline V gene. Trimming shortened V by 1 base and J by 7 bases, and 5 bases separated the two germline ends. This CDR3 comprises 12 residues. CDR3 protein: CASSLGEQPQHF. The DNA of the CDR3 is TGTGCCAGCAGCTTAGGAGAACAGCCCCAGCATTTT.

This clonotype was observed a few times. A read error may explain this, as a much larger clone is one base away. This sequence joins TRBV20-1 and TRBJ2-5, with 13 nucleotides matching TRBD2. Germline V gene data show CDR1 as DFQATT and CDR2 as SNEGSKA (reference sequence). CDR3 size: 14 residues. Unmatched junction bases numbered 4, after V lost 2 bases and J lost 7 bases. The CDR3 DNA sequence: TGCAGTGCTAGAATACTAGCGGGAGGGGCGACCCAGTACTTC. Translation gives CSARILAGGATQYF.

The chain has TRBV19 and TRBJ1-4, with 12 bases aligning to TRBD1. Germline values: CDR1 LNHDA, CDR2 SQIVND (reference sequence). The CDR3 is made up of 16 amino acids. With V trimmed by 5 bases and J by 8 bases, 9 bases remained unmatched. The CDR3 DNA sequence: TGTGCCAGTAGTGTAACGGGACAGGGGGCGAGGGAAAAACTGTTTTTT. The encoded protein is CASSVTGQGAREKLFF.

The table lists this clonotype with many counts. This rearrangement joins TRBV9 to TRBJ2-5; 16 nucleotides align to TRBD2. This CDR3 has 19 residues. Germline V gene data show CDR1 as SGDLS and CDR2 as YYNGEE. Trimming at V came to 0 bases and at J to 7 bases, leaving 12 bases not matched to a gene. The CDR3 loop reads CASSVAGVGLAGGPVTQYF. The CDR3 bases are TGTGCCAGCAGCGTAGCTGGTGTGGGACTAGCGGGGGGGCCGGTGACCCAGTACTTC.

As concerns this clonotype: A clone one base away is much larger, so this may be a read error. The chain recombines TRBV20-1 with TRBJ2-5, with 10 bases lining up with TRBD2. This CDR3 has 16 amino acids. With 5 bases clipped from V and 5 bases from J, the junction kept 14 bases outside the gene matches. Germline V gives CDR1 DFQATT, CDR2 SNEGSKA (reference sequence). The CDR3 reads CSAGRGLAGARETQYF. In DNA form, the CDR3 reads TGCAGTGCTGGGAGAGGTCTAGCGGGAGCTAGGGAGACCCAGTACTTC.

The chain has TRBV7-8 and TRBJ1-6; a possible D gene is TRBD1 (5 bases). Germline V lookup: CDR1 SGHVS, CDR2 FQNEAQ. The length of the CDR3 is 14 residues. V lost 6 bases to trimming and J lost 6 bases, with 12 bases between them. The CDR3 sequence: CASSPPGGNSPLHF. CDR3 sequence (DNA): TGTGCCAGCAGTCCTCCCGGGGGTAATTCACCCCTCCACTTT.

This rearrangement joins TRBV7-9 to TRBJ2-2, with 8 bases matching TRBD2. The CDR3 length is 15 residues. CDR1 and CDR2 (germline): SEHNR, FQNEAQ (reference sequence). J was trimmed by 6 bases and V by 3 bases; bases with no gene match: 6. CDR3 sequence reads: CASSFGGAGAGELFF. CDR3 coding DNA: TGTGCCAGCAGCTTCGGGGGGGCCGGGGCCGGGGAGCTGTTTTTT. Supplemented by reference TRBV7-9 and TRBJ2-2, the full variable domain reads DTGVSQNPRHKITKRGQNVTFRCDPISEHNRLYWYRQTLGQGPEFLTYFQNEAQLEKSRLLSDRFSAERPKGSFSTLEIQRTEQGDSAMYLCASSFGGAGAGELFFGEGSRLTVL.

This clonotype has a count of ten or more. The V call is TRBV20-1, the J call TRBJ1-2; D is unresolved. The V end lost 4 bases, the J end lost 0 bases, and 6 bases lay between the germline ends. Germline values: CDR1 DFQATT, CDR2 SNEGSKA (reference sequence). The CDR3 runs 12 residues. In DNA form, the CDR3 reads TGCAGTGCTATAGGGTCTAACTATGGCTACACCTTC. Residues: CSAIGSNYGYTF.

This clonotype has a count of ten or more. A junction boundary mismatches the germline segment, possibly from a read error. This chain uses TRBV9 with TRBJ2-5; TRBD1 matches 8 bases. This CDR3 has 14 amino acids. Germline V CDR1 and CDR2: SGDLS, YYNGEE. This CDR3 reads CASSLTGGRETQSF. The CDR3 bases are TGTGCCAGCAGCCTTACAGGGGGTCGGGAGACCCAGTCCTTC.